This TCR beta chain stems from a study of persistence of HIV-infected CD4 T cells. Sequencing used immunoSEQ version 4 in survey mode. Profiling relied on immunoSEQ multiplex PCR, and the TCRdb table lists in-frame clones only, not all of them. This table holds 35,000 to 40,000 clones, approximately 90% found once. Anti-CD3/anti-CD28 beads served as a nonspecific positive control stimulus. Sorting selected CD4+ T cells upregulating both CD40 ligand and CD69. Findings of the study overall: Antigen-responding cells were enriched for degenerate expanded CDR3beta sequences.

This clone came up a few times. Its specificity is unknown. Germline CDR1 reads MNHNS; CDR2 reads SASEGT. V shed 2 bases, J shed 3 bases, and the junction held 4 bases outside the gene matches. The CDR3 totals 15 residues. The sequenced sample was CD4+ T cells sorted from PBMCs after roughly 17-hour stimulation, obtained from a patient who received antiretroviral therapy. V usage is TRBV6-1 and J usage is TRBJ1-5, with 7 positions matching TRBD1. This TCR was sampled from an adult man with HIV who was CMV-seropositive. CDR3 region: CASSENRGNNQPQHF. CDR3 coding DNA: TGTGCCAGCAGTGAAAACAGGGGAAACAATCAGCCCCAGCATTTT.